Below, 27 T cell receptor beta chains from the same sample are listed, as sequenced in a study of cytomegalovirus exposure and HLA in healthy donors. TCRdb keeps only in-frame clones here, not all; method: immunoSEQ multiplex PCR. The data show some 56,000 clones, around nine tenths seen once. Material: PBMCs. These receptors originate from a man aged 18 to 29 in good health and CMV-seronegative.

CDR3 region: CASSASGTNTGELFF. The CDR3 DNA reads as TGTGCCAGCAGCGCTAGCGGGACCAACACCGGGGAGCTGTTTTTT. The chain is built from TRBV9 and TRBJ2-2; 9 bases line up with TRBD2. This CDR3 comprises 15 residues. J gave up 2 bases and V 3 bases, and 2 bases lay outside the gene matches. Germline CDR1 is SGDLS and CDR2 is YYNGEE. Full variable domain (rest looked up from reference TRBV9 and TRBJ2-2): DSGVTQTPKHLITATGQRVTLRCSPRSGDLSVYWYQQSLDQGLQFLIQYYNGEERAKGNILERFSAQQFPDLHSELNLSSLELGDSALYFCASSASGTNTGELFFGEGSRLTVL.

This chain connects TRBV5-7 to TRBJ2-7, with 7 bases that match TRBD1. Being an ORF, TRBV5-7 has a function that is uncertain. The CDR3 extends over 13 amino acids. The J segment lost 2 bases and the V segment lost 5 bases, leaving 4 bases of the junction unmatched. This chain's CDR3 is CASSYRGPYEQYF. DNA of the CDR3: TGTGCCAGCAGTTACAGGGGCCCCTACGAGCAGTACTTC.

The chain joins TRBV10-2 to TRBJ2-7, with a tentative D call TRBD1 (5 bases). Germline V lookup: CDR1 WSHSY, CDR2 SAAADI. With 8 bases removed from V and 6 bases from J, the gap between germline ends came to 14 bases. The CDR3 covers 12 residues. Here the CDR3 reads CASGARNIEQYF. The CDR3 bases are TGCGCCAGCGGGGCCCGGAATATCGAGCAGTACTTC.

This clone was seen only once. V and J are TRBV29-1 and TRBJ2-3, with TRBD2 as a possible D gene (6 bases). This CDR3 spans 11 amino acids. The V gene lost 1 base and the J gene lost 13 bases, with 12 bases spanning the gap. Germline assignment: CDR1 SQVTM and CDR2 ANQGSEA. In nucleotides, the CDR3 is TGCAGCGTTGAAGGAGGGTCGGGGGAGTATTTT. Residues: CSVEGGSGEYF.

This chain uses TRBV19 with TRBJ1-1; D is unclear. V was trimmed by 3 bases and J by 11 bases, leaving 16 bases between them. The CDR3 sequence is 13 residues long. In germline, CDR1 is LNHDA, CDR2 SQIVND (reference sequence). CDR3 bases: TGTGCCAGTAGTATCCCGGGGAGCTCTGGCGCTTTCTTT. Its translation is CASSIPGSSGAFF. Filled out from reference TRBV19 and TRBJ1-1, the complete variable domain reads DGGITQSPKYLFRKEGQNVTLSCEQNLNHDAMYWYRQDPGQGLRLIYYSQIVNDFQKGDIAEGYSVSREKKESFPLTVTSAQKNPTAFYLCASSIPGSSGAFFGQGTRLTVV.

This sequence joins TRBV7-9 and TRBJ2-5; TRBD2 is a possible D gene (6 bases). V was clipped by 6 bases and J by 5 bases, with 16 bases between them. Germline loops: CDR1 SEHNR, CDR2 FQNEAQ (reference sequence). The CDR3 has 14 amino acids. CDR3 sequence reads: CASRLTSSRETQYF. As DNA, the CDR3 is TGTGCCAGCAGGCTGACTAGTTCTCGGGAGACCCAGTACTTC.

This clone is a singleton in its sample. The CDR3 DNA sequence: TGTGCCACCTCCGGGAGACAGGGGCGTACTGAAGCTTTCTTT. As protein: CATSGRQGRTEAFF. The chain employs TRBV19 and TRBJ1-1; 8 nucleotides line up with TRBD1. This CDR3 spans 14 amino acids. Germline V lookup: CDR1 LNHDA, CDR2 SQIVND (reference sequence). The J segment lost 5 bases and the V segment lost 10 bases, leaving 12 bases of the junction unmatched.

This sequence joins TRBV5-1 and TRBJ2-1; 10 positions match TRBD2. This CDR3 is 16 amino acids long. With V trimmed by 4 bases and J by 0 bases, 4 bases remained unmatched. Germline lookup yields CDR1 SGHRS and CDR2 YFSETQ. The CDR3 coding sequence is TGCGCCAGCAGCCTCCGACTAGCGGGCTCCTACAATGAGCAGTTCTTC. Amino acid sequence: CASSLRLAGSYNEQFF.

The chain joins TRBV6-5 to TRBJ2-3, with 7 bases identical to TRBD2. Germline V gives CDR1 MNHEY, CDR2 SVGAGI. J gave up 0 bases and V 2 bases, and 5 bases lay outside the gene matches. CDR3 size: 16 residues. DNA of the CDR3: TGTGCCAGCAGTTACGGGCTAGCGGAGAGCACAGATACGCAGTATTTT. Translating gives CASSYGLAESTDTQYF.

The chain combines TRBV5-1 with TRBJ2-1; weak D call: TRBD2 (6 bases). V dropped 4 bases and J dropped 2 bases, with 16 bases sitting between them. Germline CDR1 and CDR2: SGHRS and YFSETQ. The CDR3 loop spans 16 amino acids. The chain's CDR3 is CASSEPGSGTYNEQFF. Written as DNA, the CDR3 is TGCGCCAGCAGCGAACCGGGTAGCGGCACCTACAATGAGCAGTTCTTC. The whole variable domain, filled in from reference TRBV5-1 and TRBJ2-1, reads KAGVTQTPRYLIKTRGQQVTLSCSPISGHRSVSWYQQTPGQGLQFLFEYFSETQRNKGNFPGRFSGRQFSNSRSEMNVSTLELGDSALYLCASSEPGSGTYNEQFFGPGTRLTVL.

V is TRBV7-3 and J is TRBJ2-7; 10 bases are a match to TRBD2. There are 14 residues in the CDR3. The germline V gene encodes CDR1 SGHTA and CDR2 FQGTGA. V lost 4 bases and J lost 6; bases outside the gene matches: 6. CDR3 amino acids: CASSSVAGGGEQYF. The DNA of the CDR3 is TGTGCCAGCAGCTCCGTAGCGGGAGGAGGCGAGCAGTACTTC.

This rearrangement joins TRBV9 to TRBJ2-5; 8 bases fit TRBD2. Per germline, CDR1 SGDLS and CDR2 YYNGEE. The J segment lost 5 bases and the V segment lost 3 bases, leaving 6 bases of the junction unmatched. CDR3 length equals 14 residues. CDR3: CASSGRGGWETQYF. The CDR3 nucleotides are TGTGCCAGCAGCGGCCGGGGGGGGTGGGAGACCCAGTACTTC.

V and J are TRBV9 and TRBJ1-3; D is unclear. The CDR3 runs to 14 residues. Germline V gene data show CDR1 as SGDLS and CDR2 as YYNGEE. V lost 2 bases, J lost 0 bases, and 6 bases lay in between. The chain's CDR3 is CASSVEGSGNTIYF. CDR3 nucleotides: TGTGCCAGCAGCGTCGAGGGCTCTGGAAACACCATATATTTT. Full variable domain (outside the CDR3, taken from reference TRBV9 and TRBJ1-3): DSGVTQTPKHLITATGQRVTLRCSPRSGDLSVYWYQQSLDQGLQFLIQYYNGEERAKGNILERFSAQQFPDLHSELNLSSLELGDSALYFCASSVEGSGNTIYFGEGSWLTVV.

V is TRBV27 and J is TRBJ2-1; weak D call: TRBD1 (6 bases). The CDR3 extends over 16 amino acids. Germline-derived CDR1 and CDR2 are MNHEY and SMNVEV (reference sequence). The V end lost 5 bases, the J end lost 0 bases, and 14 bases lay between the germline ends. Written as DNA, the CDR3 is TGTGCCAGCAGTCCCTATGGGGACAACTCCTACAATGAGCAGTTCTTC. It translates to CASSPYGDNSYNEQFF.

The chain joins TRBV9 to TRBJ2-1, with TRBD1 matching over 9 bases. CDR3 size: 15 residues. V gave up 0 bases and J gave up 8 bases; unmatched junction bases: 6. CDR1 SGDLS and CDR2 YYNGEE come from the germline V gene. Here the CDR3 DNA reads TGTGCCAGCAGCGTAGAGGGGACAGGGTTCGATGAGCAGTTCTTC. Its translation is CASSVEGTGFDEQFF.

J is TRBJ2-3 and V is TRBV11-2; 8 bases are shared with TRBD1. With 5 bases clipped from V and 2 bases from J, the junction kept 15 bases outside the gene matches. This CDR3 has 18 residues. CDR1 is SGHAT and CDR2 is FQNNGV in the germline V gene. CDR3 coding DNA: TGTGCCAGCAGCCCCAGGGGGCGTCTAGCAGAAATCACAGATACGCAGTATTTT. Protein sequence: CASSPRGRLAEITDTQYF.

CDR3 amino acids: CASSSQGAGETQYF. The CDR3 DNA follows: TGTGCCAGCAGCTCGCAGGGGGCGGGAGAGACCCAGTACTTC. This rearrangement joins TRBV5-4 to TRBJ2-5; 8 bases are shared with TRBD1. Per germline, CDR1 SGHNT and CDR2 YYREEE (reference sequence). This CDR3 is 14 amino acids long. J was trimmed by 4 bases and V by 3 bases; bases with no gene match: 5.

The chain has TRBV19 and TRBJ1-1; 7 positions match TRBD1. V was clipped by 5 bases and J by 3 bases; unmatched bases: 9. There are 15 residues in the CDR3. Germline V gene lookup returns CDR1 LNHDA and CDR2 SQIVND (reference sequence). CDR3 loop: CASSPTPTGYTEAFF. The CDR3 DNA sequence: TGTGCCAGTAGTCCCACCCCGACAGGGTACACTGAAGCTTTCTTT.

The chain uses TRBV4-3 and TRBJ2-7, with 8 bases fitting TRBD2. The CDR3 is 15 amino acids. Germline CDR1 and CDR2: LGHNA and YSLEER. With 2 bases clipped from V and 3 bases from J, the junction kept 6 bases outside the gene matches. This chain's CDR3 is CASSQTTSGYYEQYF. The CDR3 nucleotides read TGCGCCAGCAGCCAAACTACTAGCGGATACTACGAGCAGTACTTC.

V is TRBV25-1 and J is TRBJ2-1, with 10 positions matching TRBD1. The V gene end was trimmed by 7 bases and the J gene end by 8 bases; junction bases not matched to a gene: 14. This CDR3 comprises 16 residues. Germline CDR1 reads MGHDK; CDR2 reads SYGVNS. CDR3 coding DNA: TGTGCCAGCAACCCTCCTCCGGGACAGGGGAGTGATGAGCAGTTCTTC. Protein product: CASNPPPGQGSDEQFF.

This CDR3 reads CASSLTSGQGAEAFF. The CDR3 nucleotides are TGCGCCAGCAGCTTGACCTCGGGACAGGGGGCGGAAGCTTTCTTT. V is TRBV5-1 and J is TRBJ1-1, with 12 bases that match TRBD1. V trimming: 1 base; J trimming: 8 bases; junction bases outside the gene matches: 6. Germline CDR1 reads SGHRS; CDR2 reads YFSETQ. The CDR3 is 15 amino acids.

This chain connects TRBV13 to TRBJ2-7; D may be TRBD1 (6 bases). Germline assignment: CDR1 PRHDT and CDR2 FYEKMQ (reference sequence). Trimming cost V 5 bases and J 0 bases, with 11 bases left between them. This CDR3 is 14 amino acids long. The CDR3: CASSRSDSSYEQYF. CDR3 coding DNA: TGTGCCAGCAGCAGGTCGGACAGCTCCTACGAGCAGTACTTC.

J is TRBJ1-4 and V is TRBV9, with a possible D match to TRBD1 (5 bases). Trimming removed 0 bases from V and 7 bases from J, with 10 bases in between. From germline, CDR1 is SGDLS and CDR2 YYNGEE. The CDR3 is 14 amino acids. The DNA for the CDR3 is TGTGCCAGCAGCGTAGCAGGGTTTAGTGAAAAACTGTTTTTT. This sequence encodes CASSVAGFSEKLFF.

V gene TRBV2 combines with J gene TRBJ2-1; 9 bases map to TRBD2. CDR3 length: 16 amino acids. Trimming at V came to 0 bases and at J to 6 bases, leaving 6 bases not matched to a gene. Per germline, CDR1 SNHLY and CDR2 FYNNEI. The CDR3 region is CASSEATGLALNEQFF. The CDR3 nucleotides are TGTGCCAGCAGTGAAGCGACCGGACTAGCGCTCAATGAGCAGTTCTTC.

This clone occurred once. CDR3 bases: TGTGCCAGCAGTCAGAGGGCAGCAAGAAGCACAGATACGCAGTATTTT. It yields the protein CASSQRAARSTDTQYF. The V and J genes are TRBV7-2 and TRBJ2-3; D perhaps matches TRBD2 (5 bases). The CDR3 is made up of 16 amino acids. V lost 6 bases and J 0 bases, leaving 16 bases between the germline ends. Germline V CDR1 and CDR2: SGHTA, FQGNSA.

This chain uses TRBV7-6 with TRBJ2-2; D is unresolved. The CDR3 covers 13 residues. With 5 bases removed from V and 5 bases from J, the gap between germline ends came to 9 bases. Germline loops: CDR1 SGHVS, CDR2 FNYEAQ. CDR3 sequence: CASSQTVTGELFF. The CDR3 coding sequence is TGTGCCAGCAGCCAAACGGTTACCGGGGAGCTGTTTTTT.

The CDR3 reads CASSRGPPTEQYF. CDR3 nucleotides: TGTGCCAGCAGTAGGGGCCCCCCGACGGAGCAGTACTTC. The chain uses TRBV27 and TRBJ2-7; D may be TRBD1 (5 bases). The V gene's germline CDR1 is MNHEY and CDR2 SMNVEV (reference sequence). CDR3 size: 13 residues. The V end lost 5 bases, the J end lost 7 bases, and 15 bases lay between the germline ends.